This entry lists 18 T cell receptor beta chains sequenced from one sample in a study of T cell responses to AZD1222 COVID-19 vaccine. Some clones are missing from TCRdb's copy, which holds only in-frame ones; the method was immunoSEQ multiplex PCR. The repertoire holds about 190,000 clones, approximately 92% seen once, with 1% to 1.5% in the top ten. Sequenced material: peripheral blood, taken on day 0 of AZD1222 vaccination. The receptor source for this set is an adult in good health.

The CDR3 spells CAWSRTGRADTQYF. The DNA of the CDR3 is TGTGCCTGGAGCAGGACAGGACGCGCAGATACGCAGTATTTT. This chain uses TRBV30 with TRBJ2-3; 7 bases fit TRBD1. Germline V lookup: CDR1 GTSNPN, CDR2 SVGIG (reference sequence). The CDR3 runs to 14 residues. With V trimmed by 3 bases and J by 4 bases, 7 bases remained unmatched.

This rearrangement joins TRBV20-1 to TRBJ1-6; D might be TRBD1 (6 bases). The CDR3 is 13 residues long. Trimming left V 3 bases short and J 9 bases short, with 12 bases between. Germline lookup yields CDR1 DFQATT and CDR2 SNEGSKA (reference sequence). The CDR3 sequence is CSASKQGSSPLHF. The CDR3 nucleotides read TGCAGTGCTAGTAAACAGGGAAGTTCACCCCTCCACTTT.

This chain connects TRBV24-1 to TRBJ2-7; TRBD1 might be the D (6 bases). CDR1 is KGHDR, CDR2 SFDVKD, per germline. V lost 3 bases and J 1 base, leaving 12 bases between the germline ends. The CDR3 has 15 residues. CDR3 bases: TGTGCCACCAGTGATCCACAGGGATCTTCCTACGAGCAGTACTTC. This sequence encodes CATSDPQGSSYEQYF.

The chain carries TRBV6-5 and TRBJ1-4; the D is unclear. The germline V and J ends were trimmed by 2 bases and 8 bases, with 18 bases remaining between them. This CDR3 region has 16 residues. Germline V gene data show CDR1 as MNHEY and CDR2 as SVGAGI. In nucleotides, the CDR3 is TGTGCCAGCAGTTACGACACGGCCGCGACAAAAGAAAAACTGTTTTTT. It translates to CASSYDTAATKEKLFF.

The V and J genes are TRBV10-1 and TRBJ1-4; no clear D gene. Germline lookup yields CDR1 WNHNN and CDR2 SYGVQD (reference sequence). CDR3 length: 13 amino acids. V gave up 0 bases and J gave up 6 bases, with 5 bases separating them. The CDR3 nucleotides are TGCGCCAGCAGTGAGTCAGCCGATGAAAAACTGTTTTTT. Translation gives CASSESADEKLFF.

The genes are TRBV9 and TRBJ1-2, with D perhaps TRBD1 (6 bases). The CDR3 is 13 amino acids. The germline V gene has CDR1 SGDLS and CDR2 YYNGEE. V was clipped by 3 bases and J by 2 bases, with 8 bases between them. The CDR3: CASSEGGNYGYTF. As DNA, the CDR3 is TGTGCCAGCAGCGAGGGGGGAAACTATGGCTACACCTTC.

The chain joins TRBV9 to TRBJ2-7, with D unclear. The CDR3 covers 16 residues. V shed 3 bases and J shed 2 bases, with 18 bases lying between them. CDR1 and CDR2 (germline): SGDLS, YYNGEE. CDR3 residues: CASSDLGIKSTYEQYF. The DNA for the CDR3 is TGTGCCAGCAGCGACCTAGGAATCAAGTCGACCTACGAGCAGTACTTC.

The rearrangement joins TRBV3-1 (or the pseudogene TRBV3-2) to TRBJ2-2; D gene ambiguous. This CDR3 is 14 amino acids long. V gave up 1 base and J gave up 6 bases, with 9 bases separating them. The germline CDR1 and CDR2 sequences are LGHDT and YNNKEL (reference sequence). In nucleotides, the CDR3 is TGTGCCAGCAGCCAAGGGATTGGGTCCGGGGAGCTGTTTTTT. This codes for CASSQGIGSGELFF.

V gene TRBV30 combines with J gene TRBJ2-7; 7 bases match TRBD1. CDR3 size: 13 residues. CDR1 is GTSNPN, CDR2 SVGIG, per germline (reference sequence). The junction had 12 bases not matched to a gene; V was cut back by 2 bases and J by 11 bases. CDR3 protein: CAWSPGKGAREYF. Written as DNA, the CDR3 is TGTGCCTGGAGTCCCGGGAAGGGGGCCAGGGAGTACTTC.

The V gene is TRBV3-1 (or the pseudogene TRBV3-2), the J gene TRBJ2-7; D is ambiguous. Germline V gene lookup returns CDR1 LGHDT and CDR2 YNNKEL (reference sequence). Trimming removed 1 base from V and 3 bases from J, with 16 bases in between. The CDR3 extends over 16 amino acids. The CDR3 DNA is TGTGCCAGCAGCCAAGGCGGTTCGCGTTTGAGCTACGAGCAGTACTTC. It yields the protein CASSQGGSRLSYEQYF.

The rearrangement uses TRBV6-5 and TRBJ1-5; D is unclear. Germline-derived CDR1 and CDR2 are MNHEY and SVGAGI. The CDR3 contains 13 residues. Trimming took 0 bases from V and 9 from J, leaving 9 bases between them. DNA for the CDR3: TGTGCCAGCAGTTACTCACGATGGGCGCCCCAGCATTTT. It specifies CASSYSRWAPQHF.

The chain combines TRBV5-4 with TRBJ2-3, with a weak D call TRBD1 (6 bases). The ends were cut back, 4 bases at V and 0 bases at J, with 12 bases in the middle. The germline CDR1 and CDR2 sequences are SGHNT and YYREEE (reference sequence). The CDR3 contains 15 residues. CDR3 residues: CASSGRGSSTDTQYF. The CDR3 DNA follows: TGTGCCAGCAGCGGCAGGGGATCTAGCACAGATACGCAGTATTTT.

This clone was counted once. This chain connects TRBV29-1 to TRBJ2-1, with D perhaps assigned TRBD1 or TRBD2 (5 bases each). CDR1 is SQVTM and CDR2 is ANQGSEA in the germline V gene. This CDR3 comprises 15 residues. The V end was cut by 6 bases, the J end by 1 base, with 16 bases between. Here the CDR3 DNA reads TGCAGCGTGCAACCCGGGACCCGTTCCTACAATGAGCAGTTCTTC. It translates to CSVQPGTRSYNEQFF.

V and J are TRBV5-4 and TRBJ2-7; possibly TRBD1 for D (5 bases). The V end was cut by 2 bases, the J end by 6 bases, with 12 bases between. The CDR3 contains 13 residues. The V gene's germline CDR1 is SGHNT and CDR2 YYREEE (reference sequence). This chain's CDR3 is CASSFDSTGEQYF. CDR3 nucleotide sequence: TGTGCCAGCAGCTTTGACAGTACGGGCGAGCAGTACTTC.

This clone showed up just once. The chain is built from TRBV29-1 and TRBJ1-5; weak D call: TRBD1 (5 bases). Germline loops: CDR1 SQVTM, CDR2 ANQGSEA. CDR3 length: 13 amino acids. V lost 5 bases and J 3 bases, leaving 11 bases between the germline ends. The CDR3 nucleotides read TGCAGCGTTTCCGGGGGAAACAATCAGCCCCAGCATTTT. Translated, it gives CSVSGGNNQPQHF.

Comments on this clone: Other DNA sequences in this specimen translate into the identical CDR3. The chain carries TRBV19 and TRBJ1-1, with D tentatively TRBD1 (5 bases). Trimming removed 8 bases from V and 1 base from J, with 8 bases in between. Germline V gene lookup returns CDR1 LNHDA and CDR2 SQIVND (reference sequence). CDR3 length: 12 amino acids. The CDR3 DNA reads TGTGCCAGTTCTAGGGGGAACACTGAAGCTTTCTTT. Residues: CASSRGNTEAFF. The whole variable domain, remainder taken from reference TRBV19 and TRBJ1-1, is DGGITQSPKYLFRKEGQNVTLSCEQNLNHDAMYWYRQDPGQGLRLIYYSQIVNDFQKGDIAEGYSVSREKKESFPLTVTSAQKNPTAFYLCASSRGNTEAFFGQGTRLTVV.

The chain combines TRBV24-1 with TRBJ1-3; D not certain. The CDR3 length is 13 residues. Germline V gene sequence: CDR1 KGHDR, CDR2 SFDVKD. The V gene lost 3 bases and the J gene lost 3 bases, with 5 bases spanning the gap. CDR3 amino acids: CATSDPVGNTIYF. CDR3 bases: TGTGCCACCAGTGATCCCGTTGGAAACACCATATATTTT.

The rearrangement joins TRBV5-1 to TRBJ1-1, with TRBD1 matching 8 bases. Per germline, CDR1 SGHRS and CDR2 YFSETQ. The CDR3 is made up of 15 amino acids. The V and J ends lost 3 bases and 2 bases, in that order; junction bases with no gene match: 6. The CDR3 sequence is CASSCNRGTNTEAFF. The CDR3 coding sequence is TGCGCCAGCAGCTGCAACAGGGGGACAAACACTGAAGCTTTCTTT. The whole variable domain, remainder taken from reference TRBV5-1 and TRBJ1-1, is KAGVTQTPRYLIKTRGQQVTLSCSPISGHRSVSWYQQTPGQGLQFLFEYFSETQRNKGNFPGRFSGRQFSNSRSEMNVSTLELGDSALYLCASSCNRGTNTEAFFGQGTRLTVV.